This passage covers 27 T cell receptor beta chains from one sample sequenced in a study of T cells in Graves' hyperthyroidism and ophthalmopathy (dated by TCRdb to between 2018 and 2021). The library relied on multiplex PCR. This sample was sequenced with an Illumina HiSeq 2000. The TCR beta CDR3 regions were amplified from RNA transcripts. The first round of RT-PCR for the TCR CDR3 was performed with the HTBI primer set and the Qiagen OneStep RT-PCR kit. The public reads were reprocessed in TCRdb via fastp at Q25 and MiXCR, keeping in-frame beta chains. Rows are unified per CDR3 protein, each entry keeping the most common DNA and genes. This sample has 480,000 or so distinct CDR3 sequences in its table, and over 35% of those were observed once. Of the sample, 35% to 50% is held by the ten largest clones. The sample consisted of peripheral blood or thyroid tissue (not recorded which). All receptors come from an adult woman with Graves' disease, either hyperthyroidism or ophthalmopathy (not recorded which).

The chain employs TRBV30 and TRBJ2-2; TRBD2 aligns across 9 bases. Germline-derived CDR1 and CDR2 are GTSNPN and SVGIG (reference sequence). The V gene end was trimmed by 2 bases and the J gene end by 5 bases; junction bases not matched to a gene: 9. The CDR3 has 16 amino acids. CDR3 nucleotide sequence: TGTGCCTGGAGTTCCCCGGGCGGGAGGGGAACCGGGGAGCTGTTTTTT. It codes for CAWSSPGGRGTGELFF. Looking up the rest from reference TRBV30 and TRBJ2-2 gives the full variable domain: SQTIHQWPATLVQPVGSPLSLECTVEGTSNPNLYWYRQAAGRGLQLLFYSVGIGQISSEVPQNLSASRPQDRQFILSSKKLLLSDSGFYLCAWSSPGGRGTGELFFGEGSRLTVL.

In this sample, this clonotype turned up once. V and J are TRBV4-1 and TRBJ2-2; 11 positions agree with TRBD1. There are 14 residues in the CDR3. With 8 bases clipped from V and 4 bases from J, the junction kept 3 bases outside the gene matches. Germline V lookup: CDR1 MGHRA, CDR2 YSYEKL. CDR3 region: CASGQGAVTGELFF. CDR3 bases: TGCGCCAGCGGACAGGGGGCTGTCACCGGGGAGCTGTTTTTT.

The CDR3 sequence: CASSLATGRDQETQYF. The CDR3 DNA is TGTGCCAGCAGCTTGGCTACCGGGAGAGATCAAGAGACCCAGTACTTC. The V and J genes are TRBV7-2 and TRBJ2-5; perhaps TRBD2 as D (6 bases). Between the trimmed V and J ends, which lost 3 bases and 2 bases, there was a span of 16 bases. Germline V CDR1 and CDR2: SGHTA, FQGNSA. This CDR3 contains 16 residues.

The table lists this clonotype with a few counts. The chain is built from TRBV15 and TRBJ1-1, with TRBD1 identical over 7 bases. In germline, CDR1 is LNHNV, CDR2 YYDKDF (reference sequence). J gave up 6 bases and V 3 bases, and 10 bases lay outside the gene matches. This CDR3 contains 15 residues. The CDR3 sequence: CATSSPNRGSAEAFF. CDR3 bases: TGTGCCACCAGCAGTCCTAACAGGGGAAGCGCTGAAGCTTTCTTT.

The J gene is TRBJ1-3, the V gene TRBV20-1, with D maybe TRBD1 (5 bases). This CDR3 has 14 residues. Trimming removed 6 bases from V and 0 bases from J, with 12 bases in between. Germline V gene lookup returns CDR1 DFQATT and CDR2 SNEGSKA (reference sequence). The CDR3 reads CSAQLGGSGNTIYF. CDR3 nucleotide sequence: TGCAGTGCCCAATTGGGGGGCTCTGGAAACACCATATATTTT.

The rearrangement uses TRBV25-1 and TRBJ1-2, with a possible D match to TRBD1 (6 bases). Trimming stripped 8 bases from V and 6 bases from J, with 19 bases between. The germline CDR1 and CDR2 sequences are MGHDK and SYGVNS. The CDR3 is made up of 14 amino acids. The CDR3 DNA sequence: TGTGCCAGCTTAGCGGAAGACAGGCGGAATGGCTACACCTTC. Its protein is CASLAEDRRNGYTF.

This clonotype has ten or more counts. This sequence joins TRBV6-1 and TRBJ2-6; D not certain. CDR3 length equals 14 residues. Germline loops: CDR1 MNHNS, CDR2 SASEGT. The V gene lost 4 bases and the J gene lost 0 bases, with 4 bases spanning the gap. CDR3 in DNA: TGTGCCAGCAGTGTTCCCTCTGGGGCCAACGTCCTGACTTTC. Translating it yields CASSVPSGANVLTF.

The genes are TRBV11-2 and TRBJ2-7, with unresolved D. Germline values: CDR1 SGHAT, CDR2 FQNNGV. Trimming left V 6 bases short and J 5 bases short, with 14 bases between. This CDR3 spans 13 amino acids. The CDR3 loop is CASRHTMSHEQYF. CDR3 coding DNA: TGTGCCAGCAGGCACACTATGTCCCACGAGCAGTACTTC.

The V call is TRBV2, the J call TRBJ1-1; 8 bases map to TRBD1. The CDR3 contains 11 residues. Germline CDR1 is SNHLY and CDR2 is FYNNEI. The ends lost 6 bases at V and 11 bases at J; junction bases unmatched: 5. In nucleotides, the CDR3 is TGTGCCAGCAGGGGACAGGAGGGCGCTTTCTTT. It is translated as CASRGQEGAFF.

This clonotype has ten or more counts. The CDR3 here is CASTTASNEKLFF. CDR3 nucleotides: TGTGCCAGCACGACCGCGAGTAATGAAAAACTGTTTTTT. The chain couples TRBV6-6 to TRBJ1-4; D unclear. The CDR3 is 13 amino acids. The germline V and J ends were trimmed by 7 bases and 4 bases, with 10 bases remaining between them. Germline V gene sequence: CDR1 MNHNY, CDR2 SVGAGI (reference sequence).

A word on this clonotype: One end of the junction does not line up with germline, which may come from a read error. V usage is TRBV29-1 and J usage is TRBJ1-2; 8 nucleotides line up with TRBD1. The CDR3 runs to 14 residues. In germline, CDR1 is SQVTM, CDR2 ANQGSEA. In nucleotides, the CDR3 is TGCAGCGTTGAAGGGAGACAGGGGAGCTATGGCTGCACCTTC. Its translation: CSVEGRQGSYGCTF.

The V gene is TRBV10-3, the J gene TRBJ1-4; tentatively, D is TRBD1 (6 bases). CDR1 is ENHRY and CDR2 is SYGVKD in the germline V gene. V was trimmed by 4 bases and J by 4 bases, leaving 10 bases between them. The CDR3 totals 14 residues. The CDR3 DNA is TGTGCCATCAGTGCGCAGGGACATAATGAAAAACTGTTTTTT. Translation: CAISAQGHNEKLFF.

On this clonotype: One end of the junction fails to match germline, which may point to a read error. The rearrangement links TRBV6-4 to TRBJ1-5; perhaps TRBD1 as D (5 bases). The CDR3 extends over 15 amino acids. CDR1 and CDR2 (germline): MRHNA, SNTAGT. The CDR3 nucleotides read TGTGCCACCAGTGACGCCGGGGGAGGCAATCAGCCCCAGCATTTT. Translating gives CATSDAGGGNQPQHF.

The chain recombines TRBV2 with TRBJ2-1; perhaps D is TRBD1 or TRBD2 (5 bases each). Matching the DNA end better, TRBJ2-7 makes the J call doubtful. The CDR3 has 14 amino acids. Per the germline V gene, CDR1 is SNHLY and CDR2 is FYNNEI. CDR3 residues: CVRAGASSYNEQYF. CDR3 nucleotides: TGTGTCCGAGCTGGGGCTAGCTCCTACAATGAGCAGTACTTC.

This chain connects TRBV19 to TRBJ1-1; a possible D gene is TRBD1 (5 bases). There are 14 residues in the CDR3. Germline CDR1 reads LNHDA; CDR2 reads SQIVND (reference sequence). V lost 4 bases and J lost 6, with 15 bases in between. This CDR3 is CASSTGPDGPEAFF. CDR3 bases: TGTGCCAGTAGTACAGGGCCCGACGGTCCTGAAGCTTTCTTT.

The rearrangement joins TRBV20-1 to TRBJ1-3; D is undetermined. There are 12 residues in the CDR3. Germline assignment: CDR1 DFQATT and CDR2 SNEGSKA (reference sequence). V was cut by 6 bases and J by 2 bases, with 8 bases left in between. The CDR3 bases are TGCAGTGCACCATACCCTGGAAACACCATATATTTT. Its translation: CSAPYPGNTIYF.

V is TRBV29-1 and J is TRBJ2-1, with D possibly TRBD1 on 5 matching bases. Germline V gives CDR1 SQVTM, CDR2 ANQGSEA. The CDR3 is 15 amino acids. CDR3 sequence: CTFSRAGLNYNEQFF. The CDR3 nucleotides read TGCACCTTCAGCCGGGCAGGGTTGAATTACAATGAGCAGTTCTTC.

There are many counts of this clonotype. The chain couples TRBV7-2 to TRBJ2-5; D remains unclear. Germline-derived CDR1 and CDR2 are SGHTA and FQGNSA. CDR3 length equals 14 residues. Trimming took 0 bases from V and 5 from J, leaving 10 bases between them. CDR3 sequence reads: CASSLATLRETQYF. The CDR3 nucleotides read TGTGCCAGCAGCTTAGCCACCCTTCGGGAGACCCAGTACTTC.

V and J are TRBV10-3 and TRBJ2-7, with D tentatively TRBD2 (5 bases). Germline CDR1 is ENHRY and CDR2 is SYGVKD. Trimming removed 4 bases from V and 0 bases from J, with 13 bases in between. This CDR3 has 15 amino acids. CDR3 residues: CAISALEGVSYEQYF. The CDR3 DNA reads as TGTGCCATCAGTGCGTTAGAGGGAGTCTCCTACGAGCAGTACTTC.

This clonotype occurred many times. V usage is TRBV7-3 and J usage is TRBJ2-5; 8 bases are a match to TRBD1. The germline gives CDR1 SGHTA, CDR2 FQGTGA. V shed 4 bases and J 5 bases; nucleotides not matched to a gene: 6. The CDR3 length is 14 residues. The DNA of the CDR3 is TGTGCCAGCAGCTGGGACAGGCTCGGGGAGACCCAGTACTTC. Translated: CASSWDRLGETQYF.

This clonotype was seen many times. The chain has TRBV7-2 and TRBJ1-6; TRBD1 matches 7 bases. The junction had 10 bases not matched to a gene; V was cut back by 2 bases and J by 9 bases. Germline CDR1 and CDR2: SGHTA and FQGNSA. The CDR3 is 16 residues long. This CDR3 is CASSLSTGNVGSPLHF. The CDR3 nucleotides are TGTGCCAGCAGCTTATCGACAGGGAATGTTGGTTCACCCCTCCACTTT.

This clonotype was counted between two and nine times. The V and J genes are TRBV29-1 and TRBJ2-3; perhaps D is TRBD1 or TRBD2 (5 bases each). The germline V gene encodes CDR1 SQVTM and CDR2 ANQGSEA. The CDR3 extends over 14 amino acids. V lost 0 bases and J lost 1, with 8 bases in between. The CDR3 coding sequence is TGCAGCGTTGAAGAAAGGGGAGGCACAGATACGCAGTATTTT. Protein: CSVEERGGTDTQYF.

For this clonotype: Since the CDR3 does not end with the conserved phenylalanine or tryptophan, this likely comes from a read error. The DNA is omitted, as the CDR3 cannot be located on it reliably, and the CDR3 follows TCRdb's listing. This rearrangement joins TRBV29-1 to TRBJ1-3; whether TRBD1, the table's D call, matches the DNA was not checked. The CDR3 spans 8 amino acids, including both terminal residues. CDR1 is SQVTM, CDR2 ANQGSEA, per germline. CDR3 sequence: CSVVWDPT.

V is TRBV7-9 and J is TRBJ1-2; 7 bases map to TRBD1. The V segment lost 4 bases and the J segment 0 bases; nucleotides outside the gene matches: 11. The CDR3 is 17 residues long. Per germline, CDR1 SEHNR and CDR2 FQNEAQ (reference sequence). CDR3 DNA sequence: TGTGCCAGCAGCTCCATGGCGGACAGGCGAACTAACTATGGCTACACCTTC. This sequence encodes CASSSMADRRTNYGYTF. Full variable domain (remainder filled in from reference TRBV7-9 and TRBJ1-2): DTGVSQNPRHKITKRGQNVTFRCDPISEHNRLYWYRQTLGQGPEFLTYFQNEAQLEKSRLLSDRFSAERPKGSFSTLEIQRTEQGDSAMYLCASSSMADRRTNYGYTFGSGTRLTVV.

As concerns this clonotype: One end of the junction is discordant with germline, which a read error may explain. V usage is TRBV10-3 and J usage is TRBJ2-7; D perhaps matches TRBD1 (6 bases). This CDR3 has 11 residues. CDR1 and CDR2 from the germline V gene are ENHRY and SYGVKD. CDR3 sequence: CASSPGQEQYF. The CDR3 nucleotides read TGTGCCAGCAGTCCCGGACAGGAGCAGTACTTC.

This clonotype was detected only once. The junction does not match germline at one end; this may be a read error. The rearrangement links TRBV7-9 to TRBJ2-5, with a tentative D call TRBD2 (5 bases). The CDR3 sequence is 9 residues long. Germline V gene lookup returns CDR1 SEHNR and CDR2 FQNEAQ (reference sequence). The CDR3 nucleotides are TGCGCCAGCGGAAAAGACCAGTACTTC. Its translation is CASGKDQYF.

The CDR3 protein is CASSSKGPTGNTQYF. The CDR3 region has the DNA TGTGCCAGCAGCTCAAAAGGGCCCACGGGAAACACCCAGTACTTC. V gene TRBV7-2 combines with J gene TRBJ2-5, with D maybe TRBD2 (5 bases). Trimming shortened V by 4 bases and J by 8 bases, and 20 bases separated the two germline ends. The CDR3 has 15 amino acids. Germline-derived CDR1 and CDR2 are SGHTA and FQGNSA.